This T cell receptor beta chain is drawn from a study of low-dose radiotherapy and immunotherapy resistance in tumors (dated by TCRdb to between 2022 and 2023). With respect to the entire study: In Cohort 1, 0.5 Gy per fraction was delivered every 2 weeks, and a total PTV dose of 6.5 Gy was prescribed. Patients in Cohort 2 were given 1 Gy per fraction every two weeks, for a total of 13 Gy across 26 weeks. Nivolumab was administered intravenously as a 240 mg flat dose every two weeks, and ipilimumab was administered intravenously at 1 mg/kg every six weeks. Every two weeks, patients got intravenous cyclophosphamide at 200 mg/m2, given one day ahead of each radiation and immunotherapy administration. Starting on cycle 1 day 1, patients took 300 mg of aspirin by mouth once a day for four cycles. No randomization into treatment groups was done for the people taking part in the trial. Eight patients were included in the translational analysis: three from the first dose cohort and the first five from the second dose cohort.

The time point label here, explained by the study, means: before trial treatment. The donors came from RACIN, which was a single-arm phase I dose-escalation trial that paired nivolumab and ipilimumab with aspirin, low-dose cyclophosphamide and low-dose radiotherapy. Eligible patients had advanced, TIL-negative solid tumors. Superscript III and a set of TRAV- and TRBV-specific primers were used to synthesize first-strand cDNA, so that both TCRalpha and TCRbeta chains were covered. TCRs were amplified with Phusion for approximately 19 PCR cycles using a constant-region primer together with the adapter attached to the V primers. The isolated mRNA was amplified using the MessageAmp II aRNA Amplification Kit, with in vitro transcription performed for roughly 15 hours at 37 degrees C. mRNA for TCR sequencing was isolated with the Dynabeads mRNA DIRECT Purification Kit. A second roughly 25-cycle Phusion PCR added indexed Illumina adapters, and products were purified with AMPure XP beads. TCRalpha and TCRbeta libraries were deep-sequenced on an Illumina MiniSeq instrument. The paper's data handling went like this. Using custom Perl scripts, TCR sequences encoding the same protein were pooled, out-of-frame sequences were removed, and the abundance of each clonotype was computed. TCR sequences supported by only a single read were excluded from analysis. Repertoire metrics included Shannon entropy, Gini index, clonality, richness, and frequency of TCRs shared between repertoires. Using fastp trimming at Q25 and MiXCR clonotype assembly, TCRdb reanalyzed the public sequencing data and kept in-frame beta chains. Each CDR3 protein appears once, grouped with its most common genes and DNA. In this record, the V and J calls reflect TCRdb's handling and not the investigators' own analysis. The sample table shows fewer than 95,000 distinct CDR3 sequences, and under 9.5% are seen once. 1% of the sample is taken by the ten largest.

The CDR3 contains 15 residues, cysteine and phenylalanine counted. Just the 45-base CDR3 DNA is kept, in frame starting at base 1. Looking up the germline V gene (reference sequence) yields CDR1 GTSNPN and CDR2 SVGIG. As for this clonotype: Its cognate antigen has yet to be identified. One base away lies a much larger clone, so this may be a sequencing read error.

This material consisted of PBMCs, taken before treatment. The chain links TRBV30 with TRBJ1-2; 9 bases in the junction line up with TRBD1. The clonotype was recovered from a male donor with prostate cancer. For the CDR3, the sequence is CAWMRTGDRGVGYIF. At the DNA level, the sequence is TGTGCCTGGATGAGGACAGGGGATCGGGGAGTGGGCTACATCTTC.